Described below is a single T cell receptor (beta chain) sequence and its context. The antigen remains undetermined. The sample originates from a study of identical twins. CDR1 is SGHRS, CDR2 YFSETQ, per germline. V lost 4 bases, J lost 5 bases, and 7 bases lay in between. The CDR3 has 11 residues. General observations from the study: Monozygotic twins shared more out-of-frame TCR alpha than recombination models predicted. Those out-of-frame alpha sequences shared by twins showed an excess of low generation probability.

The authors used template switching to add a universal primer site and gave cDNA unique molecular identifiers. Via MiXCR, TCRdb re-called the 5' RACE reads, giving one row per CDR3 protein. The table shows approximately 240,000 distinct CDR3 sequences, with 11% to 15% occurring only once. The chain combines TRBV5-1 with TRBJ2-7; D not certain. The TCR was taken from a woman aged 18-29 years in good health. Source material: memory (CD45RO+) T cells sorted from blood. The CDR3 nucleotides are TGCGCCAGCAGCCAGAGCGACGAGCAGTACTTC. Amino acids: CASSQSDEQYF.